These 18 T cell receptor beta chains were all obtained from the same sample, sequenced in a study of blood T cell repertoires in COVID-19. Data came from immunoSEQ multiplex PCR; TCRdb stores just in-frame clones and leaves some out. The table has about 89,000 clones, nearly 80% seen once. Sample: peripheral blood. The origin of the receptors is a man aged 70-80 years with COVID-19, enrolled during active disease.

This chain connects TRBV28 to TRBJ1-5; D is undetermined. The V gene's germline CDR1 is MDHEN and CDR2 SYDVKM. This CDR3 comprises 13 residues. Trimming cost V 2 bases and J 15 bases, with 17 bases left between them. DNA of the CDR3: TGTGCCAGCAGTTTAGGTAACGAGGGTCCACGGCATTTT. Translating it yields CASSLGNEGPRHF. Supplemented by reference TRBV28 and TRBJ1-5, the full variable domain reads DVKVTQSSRYLVKRTGEKVFLECVQDMDHENMFWYRQDPGLGLRLIYFSYDVKMKEKGDIPEGYSVSREKKERFSLILESASTNQTSMYLCASSLGNEGPRHFGDGTRLSIL.

This clone turned up a few times. The CDR3 region has the DNA TGTGCCAGCAGCCAAGAGCGGTACCAAGAGACCCAGTACTTC. Protein: CASSQERYQETQYF. The chain joins TRBV14 to TRBJ2-5; D is unresolved. The V end was cut by 0 bases, the J end by 0 bases, with 5 bases between. The V gene's germline CDR1 is SGHDN and CDR2 FVKESK. This CDR3 is built from 14 residues.

V is TRBV19 and J is TRBJ2-7; TRBD2 matches at 7 bases. This CDR3 is built from 18 residues. V was clipped by 4 bases and J by 4 bases; unmatched bases: 19. Germline CDR1 and CDR2: LNHDA and SQIVND (reference sequence). The CDR3: CASSTRALAAGRLYEQYF. For the CDR3, the DNA is TGTGCCAGTAGTACCCGGGCGCTAGCGGCGGGGCGGCTATACGAGCAGTACTTC. Combining the CDR3 with reference TRBV19 and TRBJ2-7 gives the whole variable domain DGGITQSPKYLFRKEGQNVTLSCEQNLNHDAMYWYRQDPGQGLRLIYYSQIVNDFQKGDIAEGYSVSREKKESFPLTVTSAQKNPTAFYLCASSTRALAAGRLYEQYFGPGTRLTVT.

V usage is TRBV27 and J usage is TRBJ2-1, with 11 bases fitting TRBD2. V lost 5 bases and J lost 0; bases outside the gene matches: 12. CDR1 and CDR2 from the germline V gene are MNHEY and SMNVEV (reference sequence). The CDR3 totals 19 residues. The CDR3, as DNA: TGTGCCAGCAGTCCCCGACTAGCGGGAACCATGAGCTCCTACAATGAGCAGTTCTTC. This gives the protein CASSPRLAGTMSSYNEQFF.

The V gene is TRBV7-9, the J gene TRBJ2-5; TRBD1 is a possible D gene (5 bases). Per germline, CDR1 SEHNR and CDR2 FQNEAQ (reference sequence). V lost 3 bases and J lost 0, with 11 bases in between. The CDR3 spans 15 residues. CDR3 loop: CASSFNAGNQETQYF. The CDR3, as DNA: TGTGCCAGCAGCTTTAACGCAGGGAACCAAGAGACCCAGTACTTC.

The rearrangement joins TRBV6-6 to TRBJ2-1; no clear D. Trimming removed 5 bases from V and 4 bases from J, with 21 bases in between. This CDR3 is built from 17 residues. The germline CDR1 and CDR2 sequences are MNHNY and SVGAGI (reference sequence). The CDR3 DNA is TGTGCCAGCAGTCCCACTTTAACCAGGTTCGGATACAATGAGCAGTTCTTC. Its translation: CASSPTLTRFGYNEQFF.

The J gene is TRBJ1-1, the V gene TRBV7-2, with D perhaps matching TRBD1 (5 bases). CDR1 and CDR2 from the germline V gene are SGHTA and FQGNSA. The CDR3 runs 15 residues. V gave up 2 bases and J gave up 3 bases, with 13 bases separating them. CDR3 nucleotide sequence: TGTGCCAGCAGCTTACAAGGGGCCGAATACACTGAAGCTTTCTTT. Amino acid sequence: CASSLQGAEYTEAFF.

The V and J genes are TRBV12-3 or TRBV12-4 and TRBJ1-2, with unresolved D. Trimming pared 1 base from V and 7 bases from J, leaving 10 bases between. This CDR3 is built from 13 residues. The CDR3: CASSLVLGSGYTF. CDR3 DNA sequence: TGTGCCAGCAGTTTAGTACTGGGCTCTGGCTACACCTTC.

This chain links TRBV28 with TRBJ2-3; D is uncertain. The length of the CDR3 is 12 residues. V lost 5 bases and J 5 bases, leaving 8 bases between the germline ends. Germline CDR1 is MDHEN and CDR2 is SYDVKM. This CDR3 reads CASSLPLDTQYF. CDR3 nucleotides: TGTGCCAGCAGTCTCCCGTTAGATACGCAGTATTTT.

This clone was observed a few times. The chain joins TRBV28 to TRBJ1-5; a possible D gene is TRBD1 (5 bases). Trimming pared 6 bases from V and 1 base from J, leaving 22 bases between. Germline values: CDR1 MDHEN, CDR2 SYDVKM. This CDR3 has 18 residues. CDR3 region: CASSHAQGPRTSNQPQHF. DNA of the CDR3: TGTGCCAGCAGCCACGCCCAGGGCCCTCGGACAAGCAATCAGCCCCAGCATTTT.

The chain links TRBV9 to TRBJ2-7; 9 bases fit TRBD1. The CDR3 has 15 residues. In germline, CDR1 is SGDLS, CDR2 YYNGEE. Trimming cost V 3 bases and J 3 bases; bases outside gene matches: 7. DNA of the CDR3: TGTGCCAGCAGCGAATCCGGGGGACAGGGCTACGAGCAGTACTTC. Protein sequence: CASSESGGQGYEQYF. The entire variable domain, with the rest obtained from reference TRBV9 and TRBJ2-7, is as follows: DSGVTQTPKHLITATGQRVTLRCSPRSGDLSVYWYQQSLDQGLQFLIQYYNGEERAKGNILERFSAQQFPDLHSELNLSSLELGDSALYFCASSESGGQGYEQYFGPGTRLTVT.

The CDR3 spells CASSTRQGIGPQYF. In DNA, the CDR3 is TGTGCCAGCAGCACTCGACAGGGGATAGGTCCCCAGTACTTC. The chain uses TRBV11-3 and TRBJ2-5; TRBD1 aligns across 8 bases. Losses at the gene ends were 5 bases for V and 9 bases for J; bases not matched to a gene: 11. In germline, CDR1 is SGHNT, CDR2 YENEEA. This CDR3 comprises 14 residues.

The chain carries TRBV15 and TRBJ1-6, with D perhaps TRBD1 (6 bases). V was pared by 4 bases and J by 7 bases, with 8 bases between. The germline gives CDR1 LNHNV, CDR2 YYDKDF (reference sequence). This CDR3 comprises 13 residues. CDR3 protein: CATSTTGNSPLHF. The DNA for the CDR3 is TGTGCCACCAGCACTACAGGGAATTCACCCCTCCACTTT. Together with reference TRBV15 and TRBJ1-6, the CDR3 gives the full variable domain: DAMVIQNPRYQVTQFGKPVTLSCSQTLNHNVMYWYQQKSSQAPKLLFHYYDKDFNNEADTPDNFQSRRPNTSFCFLDIRSPGLGDTAMYLCATSTTGNSPLHFGNGTRLTVT.

This chain uses TRBV10-3 with TRBJ1-2, with D tentatively TRBD1 (6 bases). V shed 6 bases and J shed 4 bases, with 12 bases lying between them. CDR1 ENHRY and CDR2 SYGVKD come from the germline V gene. The CDR3 is 13 amino acids. The CDR3 region has the DNA TGTGCCATCAGCGATCAGGGGACCTATGGCTACACCTTC. Amino acid sequence: CAISDQGTYGYTF.

The chain links TRBV30 to TRBJ2-5; 9 positions agree with TRBD1. Trimming at V came to 0 bases and at J to 4 bases, leaving 9 bases not matched to a gene. Germline values: CDR1 GTSNPN, CDR2 SVGIG (reference sequence). The CDR3 is 16 amino acids. The CDR3 sequence: CAWSVGTGNFGETQYF. The CDR3 region has the DNA TGTGCCTGGAGTGTAGGGACAGGGAATTTTGGAGAGACCCAGTACTTC. Together with reference TRBV30 and TRBJ2-5, the CDR3 gives the full variable domain: SQTIHQWPATLVQPVGSPLSLECTVEGTSNPNLYWYRQAAGRGLQLLFYSVGIGQISSEVPQNLSASRPQDRQFILSSKKLLLSDSGFYLCAWSVGTGNFGETQYFGPGTRLLVL.

The V call is TRBV19, the J call TRBJ1-5, with D maybe TRBD1 (5 bases). The V and J ends lost 3 bases and 0 bases respectively, with 9 bases between them. CDR1 LNHDA and CDR2 SQIVND come from the germline V gene (reference sequence). The CDR3 length is 15 residues. The CDR3 region is CASSMTVYSNQPQHF. CDR3 DNA sequence: TGTGCCAGTAGTATGACAGTTTATAGCAATCAGCCCCAGCATTTT. The entire variable domain, with the rest obtained from reference TRBV19 and TRBJ1-5, is as follows: DGGITQSPKYLFRKEGQNVTLSCEQNLNHDAMYWYRQDPGQGLRLIYYSQIVNDFQKGDIAEGYSVSREKKESFPLTVTSAQKNPTAFYLCASSMTVYSNQPQHFGDGTRLSIL.

This clone came up once. The chain combines TRBV19 with TRBJ1-1; D uncertain. Germline V gives CDR1 LNHDA, CDR2 SQIVND (reference sequence). The CDR3 sequence is 14 residues long. Trimming took 3 bases from V and 4 from J, leaving 12 bases between them. The CDR3 spells CASSMMVVGTEAFF. CDR3 nucleotide sequence: TGTGCCAGTAGTATGATGGTAGTCGGCACTGAAGCTTTCTTT.

CDR3 sequence reads: CASSSDSGTTSTQYF. In DNA form, the CDR3 reads TGTGCCAGCAGCTCAGATTCCGGGACAACCTCGACCCAGTACTTC. The gene calls are TRBV7-3 and TRBJ2-5; D might be TRBD1 (6 bases). The germline V gene has CDR1 SGHTA and CDR2 FQGTGA. V was pared by 4 bases and J by 7 bases, with 19 bases between. The CDR3 is made up of 15 amino acids.